This T cell receptor (beta chain) was identified in a study of blood T cell repertoires in COVID-19. Sequencing used immunoSEQ multiplex PCR; TCRdb keeps in-frame clones, though not all of them. Among hundreds of thousands of clones listed, just under 90% were seen once. V lost 2 bases and J 10 bases, leaving 11 bases between the germline ends. CDR1 MDHEN and CDR2 SYDVKM come from the germline V gene. The CDR3 is made up of 12 amino acids. Grouping used clinical history reported by participants in a survey and questionnaire. The gene calls are TRBV28 and TRBJ1-1; D unclear. Sequencing was performed on PBMCs or T cells enriched from blood (not recorded which). This sequence was found in a man aged 50 to 60 who had been exposed to COVID-19. The DNA for the CDR3 is TGTGCCAGCAGTTTAGTGGGCTTGGGAGCTTTCTTT. Translated, it gives CASSLVGLGAFF.